This is a list of T cell receptor beta chains from one sample in a study of OX40 agonist ivuxolimab in advanced cancers. Produced via immunoSEQ multiplex PCR; TCRdb's table is partial and in-frame only. Among about 20,000 clones, approximately 79% were seen once, and the ten largest hold about a fifth. The material was CD4+ or CD8+ T cells sorted from blood, obtained in a trial of the OX40 agonist ivuxolimab. The receptors originated from an adult with an advanced solid tumor such as melanoma, head and neck, liver or kidney cancer. CDR3s include the opening cysteine and the closing phenylalanine or tryptophan. The order of the fields is clone size, D gene, V gene, CDR3 protein. A D gene is named only where the DNA matches it firmly. Rows may omit the clone size; those that give it use once, few, many or a size class.

medium-sized	NA	TRBV4-2	CASSQDLEGETGELFF
once	TRBD1	TRBV9	CASSTQDRGNYNEQFF
NA	NA	TRBV27	CASSEGGDTQYF
NA	TRBD2	TRBV5-5	CASSPGGSYNEQFF
medium-sized	NA	TRBV5-8	CASSLVKDPQHF
NA	NA	TRBV7-6	CASSLIGGTGELFF
NA	TRBD2	TRBV7-8	CASSALAGGPNEQFF
NA	NA	TRBV14	CASSQGPGGGQEGSPLHF
NA	TRBD1	TRBV11-3	CASSLTGQGNSPLHF
NA	NA	TRBV7-2	CASSHLAVGQPQHF
NA	NA	TRBV11-3	CASSFVSGSNTGELFF
NA	TRBD2	TRBV7-9	CASSPLLAGGLTDTQYF
NA	NA	TRBV11-3	CASSPRTQGHQETQYF
NA	NA	TRBV29-1	CSVGPGPTLAGELFF
few	NA	TRBV27	CASSPSVTAYGYTF
NA	NA	TRBV7-2	CASSLMGNLAKNIQYF
NA	NA	TRBV27	CASSLYNSPLHF
NA	NA	TRBV11-3	CASSLERDRAYEQYF
NA	NA	TRBV6-5	CASSYSKGGKLFF
few	NA	TRBV10-3	CAISEGESGELFF
NA	NA	TRBV27	CASRIARNEQYF
NA	TRBD2	TRBV6-1	CASSEGVTGGGHQETQYF
NA	TRBD2	TRBV7-9	CASSLGLALDTQYF
NA	TRBD2	TRBV5-4	CASTPGGGGETQYF
NA	NA	TRBV7-9	CASSPPGIAEQYF
NA	TRBD1	TRBV11-2	CASSLIRGRGSTEAFF
large	NA	TRBV7-9	CASSLGGYYTF
medium-sized	NA	TRBV12-5	CASGLGGRNTEAFF
few	NA	TRBV28	CASSVGGNTIYF
NA	NA	TRBV5-4	CASSPTPSSNQPQHF
NA	TRBD2	TRBV11-3	CATRLAGTTGELFF
NA	NA	TRBV6-1	CASSETPRDSGNTIYF
NA	TRBD2	TRBV7-9	CASSPPGLAGTDTQYF
NA	NA	TRBV7-9	CASRSSYEQYF
NA	NA	TRBV7-6	CASSFGDNSYEQYF
NA	TRBD1	TRBV14	CASSQEATGRWGTEAFF
NA	NA	TRBV10-3	CAISGLYEQYF
NA	NA	TRBV30	CAWSPDYNEQFF
NA	NA	TRBV2	CASFLGVLSYEQYF
NA	NA	TRBV27	CASSLRTDTTDTQYF
NA	NA	TRBV15	CATSRDHGVGNQPQHF
NA	NA	TRBV25-1	CASSSGALNTEAFF
NA	NA	TRBV5-1	CASSFHPYEQYF
NA	TRBD1	TRBV7-9	CASSLANTGGHGYTF
NA	NA	TRBV5-1	CASTPQEIYNEQFF
NA	TRBD2	TRBV9	CASSVVGLAGGRDTQYF
NA	NA	TRBV28	CASSLDLSNQPQHF
NA	NA	TRBV6-5	CASSELTGFNEQFF
NA	TRBD1	TRBV11-2	CASSLGPARQGSSYEQYF
NA	NA	TRBV7-8	CASSSYRIPASGNTIYF
NA	NA	TRBV6-7	CASDKGAGGTLVRYNEQFF
NA	NA	TRBV19	CASSIEPLNWNQGTEAFF
medium-sized	NA	TRBV7-3	CASSFGGADTQYF
NA	NA	TRBV7-6	CASGPQSSYNSPLHF